This T cell receptor beta chain was sequenced in a study of CD8 T cells in Susac syndrome. As for the study in general: Patients with Susac syndrome were therapy-naive, treated with corticosteroids, or treated with intravenous immunoglobulin alone when blood was collected.

The CDR3 is 14 residues long. V gave up 4 bases and J gave up 3 bases, with 13 bases separating them. CDR1 is SQVTM, CDR2 ANQGSEA, per germline. Reverse transcription of roughly 0.45 to 1 ug RNA was performed with random hexamers. TCRdb re-called the immunoSEQ multiplex PCR reads with MiXCR, one entry per CDR3 protein. The sample records 200,000 to 300,000 distinct CDR3 sequences, 90% to 97% being singletons. The receptor's source is a human donor with Susac syndrome. This chain uses TRBV29-1 with TRBJ2-1, with D uncertain. The sequenced material came from CD4+ T cells from PBMCs. The CDR3 coding sequence is TGCAGCGTTGTTTGGTTCTCCGGCTACAATGAGCAGTTCTTC. Translated, it gives CSVVWFSGYNEQFF.